The rows below give T cell receptor beta chains drawn from one sample of a study of HIV-infected patients and healthy controls. TCRdb processed the 5' RACE reads anew with MiXCR; each CDR3 protein has one entry. In the table there are about 8,600 distinct CDR3 sequences, 8.7% of which are singletons. This specimen consisted of blood, obtained during antiretroviral therapy. All receptors come from an adult with HIV infection. Both conserved end residues are part of each CDR3. The D gene is left open where the match is weak. Not every row has a clone size; where given, it reads once, few, many or a size class.

D: NA
J: TRBJ1-5
size: medium-sized
V: TRBV9
DNA: TGTGCCAGCAGCGTCGGGGGGCCCAATCAGCCCCAGCATTTT
CDR3: CASSVGGPNQPQHF

D: NA
J: TRBJ2-7
size: many
V: TRBV14
DNA: TGTGCCAGCAGCCAAGAACGGTCAGTCACGCGGCCCTACGAGCAGTACTTC
CDR3: CASSQERSVTRPYEQYF

D: NA
J: TRBJ2-3
size: many
V: TRBV5-6
DNA: TGTGCCAGCAGCAAGGACGGCACAGATACGCAGTATTTT
CDR3: CASSKDGTDTQYF

D: NA
J: TRBJ1-1
size: many
V: TRBV5-1
DNA: TGCGCCAGCAGCTTTCACTTGGACACTGAAGCTTTCTTT
CDR3: CASSFHLDTEAFF

D: NA
J: TRBJ2-6
size: medium-sized
V: TRBV2
DNA: TGTGCCAGCAGTGACTTCCTTTCGGGATTAACGAGCTCTGGGGCCAACGTCCTGACTTTC
CDR3: CASSDFLSGLTSSGANVLTF

D: TRBD2
J: TRBJ2-1
size: medium-sized
V: TRBV5-1
DNA: TGCGCCAGCAGCCAGGCGACTAGCGCGCTCTACAATGAGCAGTTCTTC
CDR3: CASSQATSALYNEQFF

D: NA
J: TRBJ2-3
size: NA
V: TRBV7-9
DNA: TGTGCCAGCAGCAGTACTAGTGTTGTGGATACGCAGTATTTT
CDR3: CASSSTSVVDTQYF

D: NA
J: TRBJ2-3
size: medium-sized
V: TRBV19
DNA: TGTGCCAGTAGTATAGTTCCTCGAGATACGCAGTATTTT
CDR3: CASSIVPRDTQYF

D: TRBD2
J: TRBJ2-7
size: NA
V: TRBV20-1
DNA: TGCAGTGCTAGCCAACTAGCGGGGCAAACCTACGAGCAGTACTTC
CDR3: CSASQLAGQTYEQYF

D: TRBD1
J: TRBJ1-1
size: many
V: TRBV4-1
DNA: TGCGCCAGCAGCCAACCTACAGGGGGTTGGACTGAAGCTTTCTTT
CDR3: CASSQPTGGWTEAFF

D: NA
J: TRBJ1-5
size: many
V: TRBV6-1
DNA: TGTGCCAGTCGTCCCGGGGGAACGGCAAACAATCAGCCCCAGCATTTT
CDR3: CASRPGGTANNQPQHF

D: TRBD2
J: TRBJ2-3
size: NA
V: TRBV9
DNA: TGTGCCAGCAGCGTATTGGGACTACCGGGTGATACGCAGTATTTT
CDR3: CASSVLGLPGDTQYF

D: NA
J: TRBJ2-1
size: medium-sized
V: TRBV24-1
DNA: TGTGCCACCAGTGATCTTCGTTACAATGAGCAGTTCTTC
CDR3: CATSDLRYNEQFF

D: TRBD1
J: TRBJ1-3
size: many
V: TRBV7-6
DNA: TGTGCCAGCAGCTTAGGAGGGGGCTCAGGAAACACCATATATTTT
CDR3: CASSLGGGSGNTIYF

D: NA
J: TRBJ2-5
size: many
V: TRBV12-3/TRBV12-4
DNA: TGTGCCAGCAGTTCGGAGGCGGGGTTAATGTCTGAGACCCAGTACTTC
CDR3: CASSSEAGLMSETQYF

D: TRBD2
J: TRBJ2-7
size: many
V: TRBV29-1
DNA: TGCAGCGTTGGGGGGACTAGCGAACCCTACGAGCAGTACTTC
CDR3: CSVGGTSEPYEQYF

D: NA
J: TRBJ1-2
size: medium-sized
V: TRBV20-1
DNA: TGCAGTGCTAGAGAAGGGATTCCTTATGGCTACACCTTC
CDR3: CSAREGIPYGYTF

D: NA
J: TRBJ2-5
size: many
V: TRBV5-5
DNA: TGTGCCAGCAGCTTTAGCCCCGACCGGGAGACCCAGTACTTC
CDR3: CASSFSPDRETQYF

D: NA
J: TRBJ2-6
size: few
V: TRBV13
DNA: TGTGCCAGCAGCGAGGACCGTCGCTCTGGGGCCAACGTCCTGACTTTC
CDR3: CASSEDRRSGANVLTF

D: NA
J: TRBJ1-3
size: few
V: TRBV11-3
DNA: TGTGCCAGCAGCTTAGTGGTTGGCAGCCAACACTCTGGAAACACCATATATTTT
CDR3: CASSLVVGSQHSGNTIYF

D: NA
J: TRBJ1-3
size: NA
V: TRBV30
DNA: TGTGCCTGGAGTGTACGGGCAGCTTCTGGAAACACCATATATTTT
CDR3: CAWSVRAASGNTIYF

D: NA
J: TRBJ1-1
size: NA
V: TRBV24-1
DNA: TGTGCCACCAGTGATTTTGGAGGGGCGGACACTGAAGCTTTCTTT
CDR3: CATSDFGGADTEAFF

D: NA
J: TRBJ2-2
size: many
V: TRBV14
DNA: TGTGCCAGCAGCCGTACCATGACGACCGGGGAGCTGTTTTTT
CDR3: CASSRTMTTGELFF

D: NA
J: TRBJ2-5
size: NA
V: TRBV14
DNA: TGTGCCAGCAGCCCCCTTGCGGAACCTCAAGAGACCCAGTACTTC
CDR3: CASSPLAEPQETQYF

D: NA
J: TRBJ1-2
size: few
V: TRBV6-6
DNA: TGTGCCAGCTTGGCAGACTATGGCTACACCTTC
CDR3: CASLADYGYTF

D: TRBD1
J: TRBJ1-2
size: many
V: TRBV3-1
DNA: TGTGCCACGGGACAGGACGACTATGGCTACACCTTC
CDR3: CATGQDDYGYTF

D: NA
J: TRBJ2-1
size: medium-sized
V: TRBV3-1
DNA: TGTGCCAGCAGCCTGCATGGGGAGCAGTTCTTC
CDR3: CASSLHGEQFF

D: NA
J: TRBJ2-5
size: medium-sized
V: TRBV5-1
DNA: TGCGCCAGCCGGCCTAGCGTTGGGGAGACCCAGTACTTC
CDR3: CASRPSVGETQYF

D: NA
J: TRBJ2-6
size: NA
V: TRBV5-5
DNA: TGTGCCAGCAGCTTGTCCAAGGGAACCGGGGCCAACGTCCTGACTTTC
CDR3: CASSLSKGTGANVLTF

D: TRBD1
J: TRBJ2-1
size: NA
V: TRBV11-3
DNA: TGTGCCAGCAGCCCGGGTTACCGGGACAGGGATGGGAATGAGCAGTTCTTC
CDR3: CASSPGYRDRDGNEQFF

D: NA
J: TRBJ1-5
size: many
V: TRBV5-1
DNA: TGCGCCAGCAGCTTGGAGTGGGGGCAGCCCCAGCATTTT
CDR3: CASSLEWGQPQHF